Listed below are T cell receptor beta chains from one sample, sequenced in a study of human T cells and chemical hapten exposure. TCRdb recomputed calls from the RACE reads with MiXCR, one row per CDR3 protein. The repertoire holds hundreds of thousands of distinct CDR3 sequences, with under 6.5% as singletons. The input for sequencing was whole blood, taken in connection with sensitization to the hapten diphenylcyclopropenone (DPC). The origin of the receptors is a woman under 30 with alopecia areata. Some clones in this sample may be carry-over from other donors' samples. Each CDR3 is given without its conserved first and last residue. The order of the fields is V gene, J gene, CDR3 protein.

V gene: TRBV27
J gene: TRBJ1-4
CDR3 protein: ASSLGQGFNEKLF

V gene: TRBV7-9
J gene: TRBJ1-6
CDR3 protein: ASSTRQDSPLH

V gene: TRBV11-3
J gene: TRBJ2-1
CDR3 protein: ASSKASGEYNEQF

V gene: TRBV20-1
J gene: TRBJ2-1
CDR3 protein: SAPEGGLNEQF

V gene: TRBV6-2/TRBV6-3
J gene: TRBJ1-5
CDR3 protein: ASTRGLKGERNQPQH

V gene: TRBV3-1
J gene: TRBJ2-3
CDR3 protein: ASSQAGGQNTQY

V gene: TRBV15
J gene: TRBJ1-5
CDR3 protein: ATGWGDNQPQH

V gene: TRBV29-1
J gene: TRBJ2-3
CDR3 protein: SVDGGGGTDTQY

V gene: TRBV2
J gene: TRBJ1-5
CDR3 protein: ASSERIGYQPQH

V gene: TRBV6-1
J gene: TRBJ1-1
CDR3 protein: ASSDGYWTEAF

V gene: TRBV6-5
J gene: TRBJ1-5
CDR3 protein: ASSPNAERNQPQH

V gene: TRBV27
J gene: TRBJ1-1
CDR3 protein: ASSQYRDLNTEAF

V gene: TRBV7-2
J gene: TRBJ2-1
CDR3 protein: ASRAATNEQF

V gene: TRBV6-5
J gene: TRBJ1-1
CDR3 protein: ASSFPDRGQAF

V gene: TRBV10-3
J gene: TRBJ1-2
CDR3 protein: AISKATGTQINYGYT

V gene: TRBV29-1
J gene: TRBJ2-7
CDR3 protein: SVSGNYEQY

V gene: TRBV14
J gene: TRBJ2-3
CDR3 protein: ASSQEVGDTQY

V gene: TRBV29-1
J gene: TRBJ1-2
CDR3 protein: SVADIPGYT

V gene: TRBV12-3/TRBV12-4
J gene: TRBJ1-5
CDR3 protein: ASSLTERGQPQH

V gene: TRBV4-2
J gene: TRBJ2-3
CDR3 protein: ASSPRTSGTSTDTQY

V gene: TRBV6-5
J gene: TRBJ2-3
CDR3 protein: ASSYSRGLAGGPRTDTQY

V gene: TRBV6-2/TRBV6-3
J gene: TRBJ1-4
CDR3 protein: ASSYRNEVTGEKLF

V gene: TRBV10-2
J gene: TRBJ2-3
CDR3 protein: ASSESGRSTDTQY

V gene: TRBV6-5
J gene: TRBJ2-1
CDR3 protein: ASSYSTVTFGYNEQF

V gene: TRBV5-1
J gene: TRBJ2-6
CDR3 protein: ASSLLAGAGANVLT

V gene: TRBV12-3/TRBV12-4
J gene: TRBJ1-1
CDR3 protein: ASRPTGTGAGAF

V gene: TRBV7-2
J gene: TRBJ2-7
CDR3 protein: ASSFHPDRIYEQY

V gene: TRBV28
J gene: TRBJ2-3
CDR3 protein: AGGTSGTQY

V gene: TRBV7-2
J gene: TRBJ2-5
CDR3 protein: ASSPQGYQETQY

V gene: TRBV7-2
J gene: TRBJ1-1
CDR3 protein: ASRVNRGDTEAF

V gene: TRBV12-3/TRBV12-4
J gene: TRBJ2-7
CDR3 protein: ASRGNLNYEQY

V gene: TRBV25-1
J gene: TRBJ1-2
CDR3 protein: ASQGREGYGYT

V gene: TRBV12-3/TRBV12-4
J gene: TRBJ2-3
CDR3 protein: ASSPDTLSTDTQY